Listed below are T cell receptor beta chains from one sample, sequenced in a study of identical twins. TCRdb analysed the 5' RACE reads with MiXCR anew, one entry per CDR3 protein. The sample includes some 660,000 distinct CDR3 sequences, 8.6% of them seen just once. The data also belong to a second study, concerning yellow fever vaccine responses in identical twins.

Sample: PBMCs. Receptors were obtained from a woman aged 18 to 35 in good health. The conserved cysteine and the conserved F or W are not part of the CDR3 here.

>TRBJ2-3|TRBV30
AWSASTDTQY
>TRBJ2-5|TRBV29-1
SVKQGLETQY
>TRBJ1-5|TRBV12-3/TRBV12-4
ASSFWNQPQH
>TRBJ2-3|TRBV6-1
ASRDVTDTQY
>TRBJ1-1|TRBV29-1
SVEDLIRGAAEAF
>TRBJ2-3|TRBV3-1
ASSQVGSGTDTQY
>TRBJ1-3|TRBV6-1
ASSEDSGNTIY
>TRBJ2-3|TRBV4-1
ASGPQHPTTDTQY
>TRBJ2-5|TRBV4-1
ASSPERSGGGETQY
>TRBJ2-3|TRBV4-3
ASSPTPGGVTDTQY
>TRBJ2-2|TRBV7-2
ASSPLLVETGELF
>TRBJ2-7|TRBV29-1
SVGPSGSSYEQY
>TRBJ2-7|TRBV20-1
SAGKPGQPSYEQY
>TRBJ2-7|TRBV5-1
ASSLYDSGESTSQY
>TRBJ2-3|TRBV25-1
ASSGVAGLADTQY
>TRBJ2-3|TRBV3-1
ASSSGLDKADTQY
>TRBJ2-6|TRBV29-1
SVAQGDGSGANVLT
>TRBJ2-3|TRBV20-1
SARPQLTRDTQY
>TRBJ1-1|TRBV4-3
ASSQDRTMNTEAF
>TRBJ2-3|TRBV27
ASSLKTRAQTGWIADTQY
>TRBJ2-1|TRBV11-2
ASSLVGVRVDNEQF
>TRBJ1-1|TRBV19
ASSIYYEAF
>TRBJ2-1|TRBV19
ASRGGRRGDNEQF
>TRBJ2-3|TRBV7-2
ASSFRTETDTQY
>TRBJ2-5|TRBV6-5
ATELGETQY
>TRBJ2-5|TRBV7-8
ASSLELGTETQY
>TRBJ2-1|TRBV12-5
ASGLVPKDRARVYNEQF
>TRBJ2-6|TRBV28
ASSLRGNGANVLT
>TRBJ2-7|TRBV27
ASSRGERSYEQY
>TRBJ2-3|TRBV4-3
ASSQDRGLADTQY
>TRBJ2-5|TRBV5-6
ASSLWQQETQY
>TRBJ1-5|TRBV10-3
AISEPGGNQPQH
>TRBJ2-2|TRBV4-2
ASSRDARYDGELF
>TRBJ2-1|TRBV28
ASSLLGGSWDRGQSYNEQF
>TRBJ2-3|TRBV3-1
ASSVVQEGMNTQY
>TRBJ2-3|TRBV5-6
ASSLSGETDTQY
>TRBJ2-1|TRBV24-1
ATSDSARSSYNEQF
>TRBJ2-7|TRBV29-1
SVDAGAYEQY
>TRBJ2-1|TRBV7-8
ASSLVGGRRSYNEQF
>TRBJ1-5|TRBV12-3/TRBV12-4
ASSLGRQGPPPQH
>TRBJ2-3|TRBV10-3
AIGGLAVATDTQY
>TRBJ2-1|TRBV5-8
ASSLAVRQGRNEQF
>TRBJ2-3|TRBV27
ASSLTRTRTDTQY
>TRBJ2-6|TRBV6-1
ASIPNSGANVLT
>TRBJ2-5|TRBV4-3
ASSQEMEKTQY
>TRBJ2-1|TRBV6-5
ASRYYGGGGDEQF
>TRBJ2-3|TRBV11-2
ASSFSVGFTDTQY
>TRBJ2-2|TRBV11-2
ASTRTTGGPNTGELF
>TRBJ2-7|TRBV3-1
ASSPPGEDPTGLVDEQY
>TRBJ2-2|TRBV20-1
SARGVRDPPGELF
>TRBJ2-1|TRBV27
ASSLSWAAVHEQF
>TRBJ2-1|TRBV6-2/TRBV6-3
ASSYESLTSGILSSYNEQF
>TRBJ1-2|TRBV29-1
SVGRESALYGYT
>TRBJ2-7|TRBV6-2/TRBV6-3
ACRDRGYEQY
>TRBJ1-1|TRBV20-1
SARDKSSGANTEAF
>TRBJ2-3|TRBV5-1
ASSLVQSGYSTDTQY
>TRBJ2-7|TRBV6-1
ASSHRGQGWDEQY